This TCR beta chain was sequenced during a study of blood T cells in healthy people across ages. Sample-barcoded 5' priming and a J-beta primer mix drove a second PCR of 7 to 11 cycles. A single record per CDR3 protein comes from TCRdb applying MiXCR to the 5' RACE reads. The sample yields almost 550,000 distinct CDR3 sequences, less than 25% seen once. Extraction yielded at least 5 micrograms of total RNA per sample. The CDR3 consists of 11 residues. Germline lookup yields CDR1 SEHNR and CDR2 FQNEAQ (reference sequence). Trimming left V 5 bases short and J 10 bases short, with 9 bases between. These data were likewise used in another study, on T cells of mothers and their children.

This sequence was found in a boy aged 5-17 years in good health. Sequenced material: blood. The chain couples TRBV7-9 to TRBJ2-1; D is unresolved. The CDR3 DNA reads TGTGCCAGCAGCCAAGTTGGGGAGCAGTTCTTC. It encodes CASSQVGEQFF. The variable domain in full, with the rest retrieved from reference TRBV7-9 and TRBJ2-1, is DTGVSQNPRHKITKRGQNVTFRCDPISEHNRLYWYRQTLGQGPEFLTYFQNEAQLEKSRLLSDRFSAERPKGSFSTLEIQRTEQGDSAMYLCASSQVGEQFFGPGTRLTVL.